The text below deals with one T cell receptor beta chain. A second PCR, run for roughly 7 to 12 cycles, used a sample-barcoded 5' primer plus a J-beta primer mix. MiXCR, run by TCRdb on the 5' RACE reads, gives a single entry per CDR3 protein. Of 650,000 to 800,000 distinct CDR3 sequences in the sample, around 42% are singletons; the top ten hold 15% to 25%. The ends lost 2 bases at V and 4 bases at J; junction bases unmatched: 3. Germline V CDR1 and CDR2: SNHLY, FYNNEI. The CDR3 is 14 amino acids. This sample was included in a study of blood T cells in healthy people across ages. Drawing of peripheral blood yielded about 9.8 milliliters from each donor.

The receptor comes from a man in his 60s in good health. The chain employs TRBV2 and TRBJ2-3; 7 nucleotides line up with TRBD1. The sample taken for sequencing was blood. CDR3 nucleotides: TGTGCCAGCAGTGAAAACAGGGGTCCAGATACGCAGTATTTT. It specifies CASSENRGPDTQYF.